The 21 T cell receptor beta chains below all came from one sample that was sequenced in a study of blood T cell repertoires in COVID-19. This table comes from immunoSEQ multiplex PCR, and its TCRdb copy is limited to in-frame clones, with some not included. Of about 23,000 clones in the sample, 65% to 90% were seen once. Sequenced material: peripheral blood. The origin of the receptors is a human donor with acute or convalescent COVID-19. The donor label of this sample is uncertain.

The chain employs TRBV19 and TRBJ2-7, with 14 bases matching TRBD2. Germline CDR1 is LNHDA and CDR2 is SQIVND (reference sequence). V was pared by 5 bases and J by 3 bases, with 9 bases of the junction left unmatched. This CDR3 region has 17 residues. Here the CDR3 DNA reads TGTGCCAGTAGTTCCCGACTAGCGGGAGGGCCAGGCTACGAGCAGTACTTC. It specifies CASSSRLAGGPGYEQYF. The full variable domain, in which reference TRBV19 and TRBJ2-7 provide the parts outside the CDR3, is DGGITQSPKYLFRKEGQNVTLSCEQNLNHDAMYWYRQDPGQGLRLIYYSQIVNDFQKGDIAEGYSVSREKKESFPLTVTSAQKNPTAFYLCASSSRLAGGPGYEQYFGPGTRLTVT.

The chain links TRBV10-3 to TRBJ2-7, with 9 bases matching TRBD1. The ends lost 0 bases at V and 2 bases at J; junction bases unmatched: 11. This CDR3 contains 18 residues. Germline-derived CDR1 and CDR2 are ENHRY and SYGVKD. The chain's CDR3 is CAISESPPGTGRTYEQYF. CDR3 DNA sequence: TGTGCCATCAGTGAGTCTCCACCCGGGACAGGGAGGACCTACGAGCAGTACTTC.

The CDR3 spells CASSIDRTYEQYF. The DNA for the CDR3 is TGTGCCAGTAGTATAGACAGAACCTACGAGCAGTACTTC. The chain links TRBV19 to TRBJ2-7; unclear D gene. This CDR3 is built from 13 residues. Germline V gene lookup returns CDR1 LNHDA and CDR2 SQIVND (reference sequence). Trimming took off 0 bases at V and 2 bases at J, with 5 bases between the two ends. The full variable domain, completed using reference TRBV19 and TRBJ2-7, is DGGITQSPKYLFRKEGQNVTLSCEQNLNHDAMYWYRQDPGQGLRLIYYSQIVNDFQKGDIAEGYSVSREKKESFPLTVTSAQKNPTAFYLCASSIDRTYEQYFGPGTRLTVT.

The V and J genes are TRBV4-2 and TRBJ1-1; D ambiguous. The CDR3 sequence is 13 residues long. The ends were cut back, 5 bases at V and 2 bases at J, with 9 bases in the middle. Germline loops: CDR1 LGHNA, CDR2 YNFKEQ. DNA of the CDR3: TGTGCCAGCAGCGTGGGCCTCAACACTGAAGCTTTCTTT. Its protein is CASSVGLNTEAFF.

The chain uses TRBV19 and TRBJ2-2; D may be TRBD2 (6 bases). Germline values: CDR1 LNHDA, CDR2 SQIVND (reference sequence). The CDR3 has 16 residues. Deletions cut 7 bases from V and 4 bases from J, with 19 bases between. The CDR3 DNA follows: TGTGCCAGTACCAAGCTAGCGCTCGTGGGCACCGGGGAGCTGTTTTTT. It translates to CASTKLALVGTGELFF.

The rearrangement joins TRBV5-6 to TRBJ1-2; 10 bases match TRBD1. Losses at the gene ends were 5 bases for V and 0 bases for J; bases not matched to a gene: 4. The V gene's germline CDR1 is SGHDT and CDR2 YYEEEE. The CDR3 has 15 residues. The CDR3: CASSFGQGANYGYTF. DNA for the CDR3: TGTGCCAGCAGTTTCGGACAGGGGGCTAACTATGGCTACACCTTC.

This sequence joins TRBV18 and TRBJ2-5, with a tentative D call TRBD2 (8 bases). The CDR3 spans 14 residues. The V and J ends lost 6 bases and 4 bases respectively, with 15 bases between them. Germline loops: CDR1 KGHSH, CDR2 LQKENI. CDR3 protein: CASSPGGTAETQYF. The CDR3 DNA is TGTGCCAGCTCTCCGGGGGGGACAGCAGAGACCCAGTACTTC.

This chain links TRBV7-8 with TRBJ1-1; 10 nucleotides agree with TRBD1. Germline lookup yields CDR1 SGHVS and CDR2 FQNEAQ. The CDR3 loop spans 17 amino acids. Unmatched junction bases numbered 11, after V lost 4 bases and J lost 3 bases. The CDR3 DNA reads TGTGCCAGCAGCTATCGTCCCGGGACAGGGGCCGACACTGAAGCTTTCTTT. Translating it yields CASSYRPGTGADTEAFF.

The V and J genes are TRBV5-1 and TRBJ1-6; TRBD1 might be the D (5 bases). Deletions cut 0 bases from V and 5 bases from J, with 12 bases between. The germline CDR1 and CDR2 sequences are SGHRS and YFSETQ. CDR3 length: 16 amino acids. In DNA form, the CDR3 reads TGCGCCAGCAGCTTGGGTCTGACAGTCGATAATTCACCCCTCCACTTT. Its translation is CASSLGLTVDNSPLHF.

The rearrangement uses TRBV27 and TRBJ2-5, with 8 bases matching TRBD2. This CDR3 region has 16 residues. The J segment lost 2 bases and the V segment lost 0 bases, leaving 5 bases of the junction unmatched. The germline V gene encodes CDR1 MNHEY and CDR2 SMNVEV (reference sequence). CDR3 sequence (DNA): TGTGCCAGCAGTTTATCGGTTAGCGGGGCTCAAGAGACCCAGTACTTC. It specifies CASSLSVSGAQETQYF.

This chain uses TRBV10-3 with TRBJ1-2; D may be TRBD1 (5 bases). Germline loops: CDR1 ENHRY, CDR2 SYGVKD. This CDR3 spans 15 amino acids. V was cut by 5 bases and J by 4 bases, with 17 bases left in between. CDR3 in amino acids: CAISNPRGTAYGYTF. CDR3 nucleotide sequence: TGTGCCATCAGTAACCCCCGGGGGACGGCCTATGGCTACACCTTC.

The chain uses TRBV7-6 and TRBJ1-2, with D perhaps TRBD1 (6 bases). CDR1 and CDR2 (germline): SGHVS, FNYEAQ. This CDR3 has 16 residues. V was pared by 5 bases and J by 2 bases, with 18 bases between. This CDR3 is CASSPQTGGPNYGYTF. The CDR3 coding sequence is TGTGCCAGCAGCCCTCAAACGGGGGGCCCCAACTATGGCTACACCTTC.

The count of this clone is one. J is TRBJ1-1 and V is TRBV7-9, with a possible D match to TRBD1 (6 bases). CDR1 is SEHNR and CDR2 is FQNEAQ in the germline V gene (reference sequence). This CDR3 is 16 amino acids long. V was shortened by 6 bases and J by 4 bases, with 21 bases between the two germline ends. For the CDR3, the DNA is TGTGCCAGCAGACCAAGGGTAGGGACATCGGGCACTGAAGCTTTCTTT. Amino acids: CASRPRVGTSGTEAFF.

The V call is TRBV5-4, the J call TRBJ1-2, with 8 positions matching TRBD1. The CDR3 is 13 amino acids. V dropped 4 bases and J dropped 4; count of bases not matched to a gene: 3. The germline V gene has CDR1 SGHNT and CDR2 YYREEE (reference sequence). The CDR3 spells CASSPDRGYGYTF. The CDR3 DNA sequence: TGTGCCAGCAGCCCCGACAGGGGCTATGGCTACACCTTC.

The chain couples TRBV5-1 to TRBJ1-2; D is unclear. From germline, CDR1 is SGHRS and CDR2 YFSETQ. The CDR3 loop spans 14 amino acids. The V end was cut by 0 bases, the J end by 3 bases, with 9 bases between. Written as DNA, the CDR3 is TGCGCCAGCAGCTTGGGCGGGCGGGACTATGGCTACACCTTC. The encoded protein is CASSLGGRDYGYTF.

The genes are TRBV2 and TRBJ2-1, with D possibly being TRBD2 (6 bases). The CDR3 has 14 residues. Germline-derived CDR1 and CDR2 are SNHLY and FYNNEI. Deletions cut 6 bases from V and 3 bases from J, with 12 bases between. CDR3 sequence reads: CASRVADNYNEQFF. Here the CDR3 DNA reads TGTGCCAGCAGGGTAGCGGACAACTACAATGAGCAGTTCTTC.

Written as DNA, the CDR3 is TGTGCCAGCTTAGGACAGGGGGGGTCCTACGAGCAGTACTTC. Translating gives CASLGQGGSYEQYF. This chain joins TRBV28 and TRBJ2-7; 10 bases are shared with TRBD1. Germline V gives CDR1 MDHEN, CDR2 SYDVKM. J gave up 1 base and V 8 bases, and 5 bases lay outside the gene matches. The CDR3 length is 14 residues.

V gene TRBV6-5 combines with J gene TRBJ1-2; a weak D match, TRBD1 (6 bases). The length of the CDR3 is 12 residues. In germline, CDR1 is MNHEY, CDR2 SVGAGI. V was cut by 7 bases and J by 8 bases, with 14 bases left in between. The DNA for the CDR3 is TGTGCCAGCACTACACAGGGATTCGGCTACACCTTC. This encodes CASTTQGFGYTF.

V is TRBV19 and J is TRBJ1-5, with D possibly being TRBD1 (6 bases). Germline V gene data show CDR1 as LNHDA and CDR2 as SQIVND (reference sequence). This CDR3 is 14 amino acids long. V was shortened by 6 bases and J by 6 bases, with 15 bases between the two germline ends. CDR3 nucleotide sequence: TGTGCCAGTAGGGGCAGGGGATCCAGTCAGCCCCAGCATTTT. It specifies CASRGRGSSQPQHF.

In nucleotides, the CDR3 is TGTGCCAGTAGTTTCGACAGCTCCTATAATTCACCCCTCCACTTT. Translating it yields CASSFDSSYNSPLHF. J is TRBJ1-6 and V is TRBV19, with TRBD1 as a possible D gene (5 bases). Trimming took off 5 bases at V and 0 bases at J, with 8 bases between the two ends. The CDR3 loop spans 15 amino acids. Germline values: CDR1 LNHDA, CDR2 SQIVND (reference sequence).

The chain is built from TRBV10-2 and TRBJ1-1, with 11 bases fitting TRBD1. Germline assignment: CDR1 WSHSY and CDR2 SAAADI. The trim removed 7 bases at V and 2 bases at J, leaving 3 bases unmatched. This CDR3 is built from 14 residues. In DNA form, the CDR3 reads TGCGCCAGCATCGGACAGGGGGCTAACACTGAAGCTTTCTTT. Amino acid sequence: CASIGQGANTEAFF.